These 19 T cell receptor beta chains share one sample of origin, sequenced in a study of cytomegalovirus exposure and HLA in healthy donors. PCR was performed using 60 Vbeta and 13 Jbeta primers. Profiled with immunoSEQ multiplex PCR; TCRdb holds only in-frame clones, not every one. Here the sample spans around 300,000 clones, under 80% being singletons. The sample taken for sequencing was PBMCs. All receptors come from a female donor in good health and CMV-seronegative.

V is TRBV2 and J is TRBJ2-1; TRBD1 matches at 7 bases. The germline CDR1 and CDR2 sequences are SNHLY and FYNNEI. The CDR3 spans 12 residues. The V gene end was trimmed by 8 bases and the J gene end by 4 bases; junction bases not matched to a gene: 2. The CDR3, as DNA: TGTGCCAGCTGGGGACAGTACAATGAGCAGTTCTTC. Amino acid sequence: CASWGQYNEQFF. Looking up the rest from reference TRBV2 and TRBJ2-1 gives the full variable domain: EPEVTQTPSHQVTQMGQEVILRCVPISNHLYFYWYRQILGQKVEFLVSFYNNEISEKSEIFDDQFSVERPDGSNFTLKIRSTKLEDSAMYFCASWGQYNEQFFGPGTRLTVL.

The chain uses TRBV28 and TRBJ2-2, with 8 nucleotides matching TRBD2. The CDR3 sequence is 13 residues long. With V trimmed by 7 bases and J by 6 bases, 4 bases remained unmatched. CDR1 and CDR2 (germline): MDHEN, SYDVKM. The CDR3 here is CASMTSDAGELFF. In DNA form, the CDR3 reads TGTGCCAGCATGACTAGCGATGCCGGGGAGCTGTTTTTT.

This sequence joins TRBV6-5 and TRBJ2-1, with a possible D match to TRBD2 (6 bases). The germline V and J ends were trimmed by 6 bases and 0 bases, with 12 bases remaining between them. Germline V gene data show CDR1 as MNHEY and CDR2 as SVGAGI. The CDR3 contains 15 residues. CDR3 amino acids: CASSLGGASYNEQFF. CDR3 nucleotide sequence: TGTGCCAGCAGCTTAGGCGGGGCCTCCTACAATGAGCAGTTCTTC.

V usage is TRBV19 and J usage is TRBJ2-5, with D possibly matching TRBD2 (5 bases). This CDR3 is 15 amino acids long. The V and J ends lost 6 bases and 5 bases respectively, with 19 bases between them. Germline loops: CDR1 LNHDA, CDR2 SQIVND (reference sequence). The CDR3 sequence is CASSNGIAGRETQYF. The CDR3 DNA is TGTGCCAGTAGCAACGGGATCGCCGGCCGGGAGACCCAGTACTTC.

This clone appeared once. DNA for the CDR3: TGTGCCAGCAGCCGGCGGGCAGGGGCCACCTACGAGCAGTACTTC. It codes for CASSRRAGATYEQYF. The V gene is TRBV14, the J gene TRBJ2-7; a weak D match, TRBD1 (6 bases). The CDR3 length is 15 residues. Germline assignment: CDR1 SGHDN and CDR2 FVKESK. Trimming took 4 bases from V and 2 from J, leaving 15 bases between them.

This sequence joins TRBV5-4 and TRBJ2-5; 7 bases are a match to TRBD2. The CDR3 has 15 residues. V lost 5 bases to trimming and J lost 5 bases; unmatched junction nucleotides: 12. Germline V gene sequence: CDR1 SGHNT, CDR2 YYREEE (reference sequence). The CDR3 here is CASSYERAGDETQYF. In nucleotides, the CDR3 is TGTGCCAGCAGTTACGAGCGGGCGGGAGACGAGACCCAGTACTTC.

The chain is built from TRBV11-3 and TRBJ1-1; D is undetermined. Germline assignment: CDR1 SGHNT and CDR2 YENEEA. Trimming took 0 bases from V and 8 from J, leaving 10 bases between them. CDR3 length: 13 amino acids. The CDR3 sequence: CASSLDGPVEAFF. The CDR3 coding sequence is TGTGCCAGCAGCTTAGATGGGCCGGTAGAAGCTTTCTTT.

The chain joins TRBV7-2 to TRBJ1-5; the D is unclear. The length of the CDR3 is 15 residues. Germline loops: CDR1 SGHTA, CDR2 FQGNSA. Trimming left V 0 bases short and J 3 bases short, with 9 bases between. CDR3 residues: CASSLAGLLNQPQHF. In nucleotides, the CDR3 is TGTGCCAGCAGCTTAGCTGGGCTGCTCAATCAGCCCCAGCATTTT.

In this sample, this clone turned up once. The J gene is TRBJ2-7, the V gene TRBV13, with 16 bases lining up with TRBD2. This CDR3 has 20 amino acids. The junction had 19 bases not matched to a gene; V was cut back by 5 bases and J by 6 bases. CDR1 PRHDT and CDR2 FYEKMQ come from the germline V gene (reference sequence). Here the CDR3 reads CASSPPMGTSGRARDREQYF. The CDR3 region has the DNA TGTGCCAGCAGCCCCCCCATGGGGACTAGCGGGAGGGCCCGGGACCGCGAGCAGTACTTC.

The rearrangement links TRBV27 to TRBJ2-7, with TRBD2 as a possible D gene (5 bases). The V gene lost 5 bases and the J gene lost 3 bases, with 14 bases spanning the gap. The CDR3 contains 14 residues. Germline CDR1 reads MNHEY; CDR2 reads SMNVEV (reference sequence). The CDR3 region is CASSPGSAYYEQYF. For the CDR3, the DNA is TGTGCCAGCAGTCCTGGGAGCGCCTACTACGAGCAGTACTTC.

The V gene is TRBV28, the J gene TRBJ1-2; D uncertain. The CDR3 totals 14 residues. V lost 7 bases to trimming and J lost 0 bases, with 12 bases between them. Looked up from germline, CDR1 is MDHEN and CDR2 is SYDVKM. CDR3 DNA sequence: TGTGCCAGCAAAGTGGCAGGCACTAACTATGGCTACACCTTC. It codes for CASKVAGTNYGYTF.

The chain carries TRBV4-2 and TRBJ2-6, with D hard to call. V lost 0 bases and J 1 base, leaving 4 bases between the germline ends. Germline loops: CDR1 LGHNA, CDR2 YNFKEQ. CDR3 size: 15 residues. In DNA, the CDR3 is TGTGCCAGCAGCCAAGAACGGTCTGGGGCCAACGTCCTGACTTTC. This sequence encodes CASSQERSGANVLTF.

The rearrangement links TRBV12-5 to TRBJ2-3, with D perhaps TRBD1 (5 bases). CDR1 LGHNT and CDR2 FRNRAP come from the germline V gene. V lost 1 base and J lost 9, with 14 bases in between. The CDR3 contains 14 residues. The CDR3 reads CASGLAGKGVTQYF. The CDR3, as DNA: TGTGCTAGTGGTTTGGCTGGGAAAGGGGTAACGCAGTATTTT.

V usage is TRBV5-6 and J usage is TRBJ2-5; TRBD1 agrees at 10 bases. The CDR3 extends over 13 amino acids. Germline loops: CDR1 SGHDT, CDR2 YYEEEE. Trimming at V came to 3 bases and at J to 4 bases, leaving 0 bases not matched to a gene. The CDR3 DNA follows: TGTGCCAGCAGCTGGGACAGGGGAGAGACCCAGTACTTC. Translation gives CASSWDRGETQYF.

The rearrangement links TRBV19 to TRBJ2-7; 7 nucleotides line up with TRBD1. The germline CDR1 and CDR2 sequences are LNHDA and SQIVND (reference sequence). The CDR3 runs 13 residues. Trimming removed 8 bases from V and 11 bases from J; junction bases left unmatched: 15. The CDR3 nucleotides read TGTGCCAGTGAGGTCCGACAGGGTGGCAAGAAGTACTTC. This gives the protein CASEVRQGGKKYF.

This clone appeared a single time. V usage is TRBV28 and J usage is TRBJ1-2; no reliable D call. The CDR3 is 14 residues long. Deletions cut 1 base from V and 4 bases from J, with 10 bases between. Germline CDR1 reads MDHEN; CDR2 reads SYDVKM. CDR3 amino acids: CASSLSHLGYGYTF. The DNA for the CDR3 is TGTGCCAGCAGTTTATCACATCTAGGCTATGGCTACACCTTC.

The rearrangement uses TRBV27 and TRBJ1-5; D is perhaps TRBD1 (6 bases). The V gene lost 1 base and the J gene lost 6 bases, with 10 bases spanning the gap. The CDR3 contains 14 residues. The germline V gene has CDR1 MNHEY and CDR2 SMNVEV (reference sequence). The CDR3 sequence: CASSLWGGGQPQHF. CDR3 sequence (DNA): TGTGCCAGCAGTTTATGGGGGGGCGGTCAGCCCCAGCATTTT.

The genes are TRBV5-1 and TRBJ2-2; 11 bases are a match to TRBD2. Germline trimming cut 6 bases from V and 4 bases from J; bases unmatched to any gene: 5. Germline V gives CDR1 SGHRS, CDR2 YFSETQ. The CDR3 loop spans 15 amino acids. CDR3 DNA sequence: TGCGCCAGCATCAACCTAGCGGGAGGCACCGGGGAGCTGTTTTTT. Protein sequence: CASINLAGGTGELFF. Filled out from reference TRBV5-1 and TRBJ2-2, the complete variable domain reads KAGVTQTPRYLIKTRGQQVTLSCSPISGHRSVSWYQQTPGQGLQFLFEYFSETQRNKGNFPGRFSGRQFSNSRSEMNVSTLELGDSALYLCASINLAGGTGELFFGEGSRLTVL.

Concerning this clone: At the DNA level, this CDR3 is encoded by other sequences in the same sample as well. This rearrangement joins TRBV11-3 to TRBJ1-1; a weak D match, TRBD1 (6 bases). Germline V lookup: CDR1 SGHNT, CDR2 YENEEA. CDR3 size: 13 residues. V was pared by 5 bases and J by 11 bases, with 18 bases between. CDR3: CASSHRTAQSAFF. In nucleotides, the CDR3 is TGTGCCAGCAGCCACCGGACAGCCCAATCGGCTTTCTTT.